The rows below give T cell receptor beta chains drawn from one sample of a study of control samples from healthy donors and cancer patients. Profiled with immunoSEQ multiplex PCR; TCRdb holds only in-frame clones, not every one. The repertoire holds 98,000 or so clones, with about 80% as singletons. The specimen sequenced was blood. Receptors were obtained from a man aged 18-30 years in good health. Both conserved end residues are part of each CDR3.

j_gene: TRBJ1-6; v_gene: TRBV10-3; CDR3aa: CAISETGSYNSPLHF
j_gene: TRBJ1-4; v_gene: TRBV6-4; CDR3aa: CASRSWTFGLFF
j_gene: TRBJ1-2; v_gene: TRBV6-2/TRBV6-3; CDR3aa: CASSRQDLYGYTF
j_gene: TRBJ2-7; v_gene: TRBV5-6; CDR3aa: CASSFRGGEQYF
j_gene: TRBJ2-1; v_gene: TRBV15; CDR3aa: CATSRNRAGGPYNEQFF
j_gene: TRBJ1-3; v_gene: TRBV7-8; CDR3aa: CASSPGITANTIYF
j_gene: TRBJ1-2; v_gene: TRBV20-1; CDR3aa: CSASRPNYGYTF
j_gene: TRBJ2-1; v_gene: TRBV2; CDR3aa: CASSRTSGGGNEQFF
j_gene: TRBJ1-1; v_gene: TRBV2; CDR3aa: CASWGVLNTEAFF
j_gene: TRBJ2-6; v_gene: TRBV9; CDR3aa: CASSDRGHSGANVLTF
j_gene: TRBJ2-3; v_gene: TRBV29-1; CDR3aa: CSVAGGLTDTQYF
j_gene: TRBJ2-2; v_gene: TRBV4-2; CDR3aa: CASSLTRFQGTSFPGELFF
j_gene: TRBJ2-2; v_gene: TRBV5-1; CDR3aa: CASSLEPTGTGELFF
j_gene: TRBJ2-3; v_gene: TRBV4-3; CDR3aa: CASSQDLGAGGSTDTQYF
j_gene: TRBJ2-3; v_gene: TRBV5-6; CDR3aa: CASSFDGVLSTDTQYF
j_gene: TRBJ1-1; v_gene: TRBV7-8; CDR3aa: CASSLDGWPGVKAFF
j_gene: TRBJ2-7; v_gene: TRBV12-3/TRBV12-4; CDR3aa: CASSFLRGTLDF
j_gene: TRBJ1-1; v_gene: TRBV2; CDR3aa: CASSFGSNTEAFF
j_gene: TRBJ2-3; v_gene: TRBV19; CDR3aa: CASMELAGGSTDTQYF
j_gene: TRBJ1-1; v_gene: TRBV11-2; CDR3aa: CASSSLREPEAFF
j_gene: TRBJ1-1; v_gene: TRBV25-1; CDR3aa: CASSEEPGQGHTEAFF
j_gene: TRBJ1-2; v_gene: TRBV11-2; CDR3aa: CASSLNGYTF
j_gene: TRBJ1-2; v_gene: TRBV7-9; CDR3aa: CASSSSRNYGYTF
j_gene: TRBJ1-5; v_gene: TRBV27; CDR3aa: CASRPRTGLNQPQHF
j_gene: TRBJ1-5; v_gene: TRBV7-8; CDR3aa: CASRPGTGKEQPQHF
j_gene: TRBJ2-5; v_gene: TRBV7-2; CDR3aa: CASSLRAYQETQYF
j_gene: TRBJ2-3; v_gene: TRBV9; CDR3aa: CASSVATSGGVRTDTQYF
j_gene: TRBJ2-5; v_gene: TRBV9; CDR3aa: CASSPSGGQETQYF
j_gene: TRBJ2-7; v_gene: TRBV19; CDR3aa: CASSIEAQSAYEQYF
j_gene: TRBJ2-1; v_gene: TRBV3-1/TRBV3-2; CDR3aa: CASSQPGQGANEQFF
j_gene: TRBJ1-3; v_gene: TRBV5-4; CDR3aa: CASSPRQSGNTIYF
j_gene: TRBJ1-2; v_gene: TRBV3-1/TRBV3-2; CDR3aa: CASSPRQGLSGYTF
j_gene: TRBJ1-2; v_gene: TRBV7-8; CDR3aa: CASSPKRGDRSNYGYTF
j_gene: TRBJ1-2; v_gene: TRBV9; CDR3aa: CASSPHSGEANYGYTF
j_gene: TRBJ1-5; v_gene: TRBV2; CDR3aa: CASSERSVLGTTGRFNQPQHF
j_gene: TRBJ2-1; v_gene: TRBV6-1; CDR3aa: CASSEGLGRGVNEQFF
j_gene: TRBJ2-1; v_gene: TRBV5-1; CDR3aa: CASSLALAGGQGFNEQFF
j_gene: TRBJ2-2; v_gene: TRBV6-4; CDR3aa: CASSDLSGQGGTGELFF
j_gene: TRBJ1-2; v_gene: TRBV5-1; CDR3aa: CASSLGFNRENGYTF
j_gene: TRBJ1-2; v_gene: TRBV4-3; CDR3aa: CASSQDGDSTNYGYTF
j_gene: TRBJ1-6; v_gene: TRBV18; CDR3aa: CASSGQSNSPLHF
j_gene: TRBJ1-2; v_gene: TRBV24-1; CDR3aa: CATQGTSNYGYTF
j_gene: TRBJ1-6; v_gene: TRBV6-5; CDR3aa: CASSYQGKTNSPLHF
j_gene: TRBJ2-7; v_gene: TRBV28; CDR3aa: CASSLSGGFHEQYF
j_gene: TRBJ1-2; v_gene: TRBV24-1; CDR3aa: CATSDPGVTNIYTF
j_gene: TRBJ2-7; v_gene: TRBV2; CDR3aa: CASNGGEQYF
j_gene: TRBJ2-5; v_gene: TRBV9; CDR3aa: CASSGGLAGGGETQYF
j_gene: TRBJ1-2; v_gene: TRBV7-2; CDR3aa: CASSLMAGQVHYGYTF
j_gene: TRBJ2-5; v_gene: TRBV6-1; CDR3aa: CASSEGGQRGGETQYF
j_gene: TRBJ1-1; v_gene: TRBV5-6; CDR3aa: CASSFNWGTEAFF
j_gene: TRBJ1-1; v_gene: TRBV2; CDR3aa: CASSDGPEAFF
j_gene: TRBJ2-7; v_gene: TRBV30; CDR3aa: CAGTARGQPYEQYF
j_gene: TRBJ2-3; v_gene: TRBV7-8; CDR3aa: CASSSAGTTGTDTQYF
j_gene: TRBJ2-3; v_gene: TRBV6-2/TRBV6-3; CDR3aa: CASSYKLGLRTDTQYF